This TCR beta chain was identified in a study of T-cell reconstitution after alpha-beta-depleted transplantation in children. Study results and caveats: Surviving recipient cells, namely T cells and thymic progenitors, were the source of high day-60 TCRbeta diversity in some patients. Newly generated T cells supplied most T-cell counts and diversity one year post-transplant. Alpha-beta T cells about two months after transplant reportedly derived from several hundred expanded graft clones.

This CDR3 is 14 amino acids long. V shed 4 bases and J shed 5 bases, with 14 bases lying between them. Per the germline V gene, CDR1 is KGHDR and CDR2 is SFDVKD. Library preparation (for TCRbeta) was performed with unique molecular identifiers. TCRdb recomputed calls from the PCR reads with MiXCR, one row per CDR3 protein. The sample contains about 100,000 distinct CDR3 sequences, approximately 6.9% of which appear only once. In this sample, this clonotype turned up many times. Its antigen is currently unknown. Here the sequenced sample was PBMCs, mostly from graft donor cells, taken 360 days after TCRalphabeta/CD19-depleted stem cell transplant. The genes are TRBV24-1 and TRBJ2-7, with D maybe TRBD2 (5 bases). The receptor was isolated from a male patient between 2 and 10 years old who had a stem cell transplant for acute lymphoblastic leukemia, so the T cells may come from the graft donor. The CDR3 loop reads CATSDPTRGNEQYF. The CDR3 nucleotides are TGTGCCACCAGTGACCCAACACGGGGTAACGAGCAGTACTTC.